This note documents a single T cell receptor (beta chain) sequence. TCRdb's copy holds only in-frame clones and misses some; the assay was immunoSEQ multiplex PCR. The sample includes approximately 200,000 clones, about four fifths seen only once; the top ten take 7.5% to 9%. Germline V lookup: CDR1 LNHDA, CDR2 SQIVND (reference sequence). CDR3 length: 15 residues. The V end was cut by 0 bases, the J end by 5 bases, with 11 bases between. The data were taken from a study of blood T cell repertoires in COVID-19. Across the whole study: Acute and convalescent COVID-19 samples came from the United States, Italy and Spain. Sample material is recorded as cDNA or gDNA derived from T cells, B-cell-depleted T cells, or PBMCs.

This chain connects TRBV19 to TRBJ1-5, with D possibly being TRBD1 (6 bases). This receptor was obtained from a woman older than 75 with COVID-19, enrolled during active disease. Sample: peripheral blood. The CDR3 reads CASSIDQGKDQPQHF. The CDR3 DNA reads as TGTGCCAGTAGTATAGACCAGGGGAAGGATCAGCCCCAGCATTTT.